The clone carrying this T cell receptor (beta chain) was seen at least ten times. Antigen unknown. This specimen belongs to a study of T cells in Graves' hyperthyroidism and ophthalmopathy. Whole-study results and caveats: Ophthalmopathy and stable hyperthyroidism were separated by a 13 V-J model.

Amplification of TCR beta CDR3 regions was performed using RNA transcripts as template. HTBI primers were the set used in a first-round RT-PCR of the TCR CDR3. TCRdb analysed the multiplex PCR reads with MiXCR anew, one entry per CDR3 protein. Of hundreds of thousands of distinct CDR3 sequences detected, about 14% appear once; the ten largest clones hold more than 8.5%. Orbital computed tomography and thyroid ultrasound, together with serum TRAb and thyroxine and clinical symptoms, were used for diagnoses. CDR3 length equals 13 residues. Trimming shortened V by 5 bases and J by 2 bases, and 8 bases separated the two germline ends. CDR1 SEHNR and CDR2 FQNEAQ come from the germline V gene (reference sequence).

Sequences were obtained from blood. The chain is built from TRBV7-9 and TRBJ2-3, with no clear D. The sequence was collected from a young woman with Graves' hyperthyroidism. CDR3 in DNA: TGTGCCAGCAGCGCCCCCTTCACAGATACGCAGTATTTT. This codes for CASSAPFTDTQYF.